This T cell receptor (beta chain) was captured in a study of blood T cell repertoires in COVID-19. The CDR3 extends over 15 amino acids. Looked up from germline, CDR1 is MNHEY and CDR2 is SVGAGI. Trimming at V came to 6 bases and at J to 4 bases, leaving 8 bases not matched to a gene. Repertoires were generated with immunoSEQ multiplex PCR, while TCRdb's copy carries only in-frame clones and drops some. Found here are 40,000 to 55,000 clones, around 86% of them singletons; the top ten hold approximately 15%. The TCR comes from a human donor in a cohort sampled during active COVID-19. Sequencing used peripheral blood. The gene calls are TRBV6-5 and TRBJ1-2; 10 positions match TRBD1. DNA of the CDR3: TGTGCCAGCAGACCAACCGGGACAGGGGCCTATGGCTACACCTTC. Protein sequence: CASRPTGTGAYGYTF.